This T cell receptor (beta chain) derives from a study of beta chain features in type 1 diabetes. This CDR3 is 15 amino acids long. V trimming: 5 bases; J trimming: 2 bases; junction bases outside the gene matches: 9. From germline, CDR1 is SGHTA and CDR2 FQGTGA. The entirety of the isolated RNA underwent reverse transcription, so expressed TCRB transcripts were sequenced. Method: immunoSEQ multiplex PCR; TCRdb's copy keeps in-frame clones and lacks some. This sample has around 350,000 clones, with roughly an eighth found just once. This clone has just one count. This TCR was recovered from a man aged 18 to 30 in good health. The source material was naive CD4+ T cells from blood. The chain couples TRBV7-3 to TRBJ2-7; 7 nucleotides align to TRBD2. The CDR3 DNA is TGTGCCAGCAGCATCGCGTCTAGCGGCGCCTACGAGCAGTACTTC. The encoded protein is CASSIASSGAYEQYF.